The sequence of this T cell receptor (beta chain) was determined in a study of regulatory T cells in long-lasting Graves disease. Specified time point: persistent/refractory GD, antithyroid drugs over 5 years with positive TRAb. PBMC RNA served as the TCR library source. For TCR beta, libraries came from iRepertoire HTBI primers and Arm-PCR of CDR3 regions. TCRdb itself ran the multiplex PCR reads through MiXCR, one entry per CDR3 protein. The sample contains hundreds of thousands of distinct CDR3 sequences, around 20% of which appear only once. Remarks on this clonotype: This may stem from a read error, because a much larger clone lies one nucleotide away.

The source is a female donor with Graves disease. The source was peripheral blood mononuclear cells (PBMCs), collected when the disease was refractory, from a patient treated with antithyroid drugs.

CDR3 bases: TGTGCCAGCAGCTTAGAAGCCCGGACTGAAGCTTTCTTT. This translates into CASSLEARTEAFF. The chain has TRBV11-3 and TRBJ1-1; D gene uncertain. The CDR3 totals 13 residues. CDR1 and CDR2 from the germline V gene are SGHNT and YENEEA. Trimming left V 0 bases short and J 5 bases short, with 7 bases between.